This T cell receptor beta chain was sequenced in a study of cytomegalovirus exposure and HLA in healthy donors. Donors consisted of healthy bone marrow donors. Germline CDR1 is LNHDA and CDR2 is SQIVND (reference sequence). The CDR3 totals 16 residues. The V end lost 5 bases, the J end lost 0 bases, and 14 bases lay between the germline ends. The PCR was carried out with 60 Vbeta primers and 13 Jbeta primers. Sequencing used immunoSEQ multiplex PCR; TCRdb keeps in-frame clones, though not all of them. The sample consists of approximately 190,000 clones, 81% of them appearing once. The gene calls are TRBV19 and TRBJ2-4; D is unresolved. Specimen: PBMCs. This receptor was obtained from a man in his forties or fifties in good health and CMV-seropositive. CDR3 DNA sequence: TGTGCCAGTAGTCCCGCCCGAGTTCTAGCCAAAAACATTCAGTACTTC. Its translation is CASSPARVLAKNIQYF.